This T cell receptor beta chain was captured in a study of regulatory T cells in long-lasting Graves disease. In the study overall: Graves' patients who were just diagnosed had used antithyroid drugs for under 3 months. Findings and caveats of the study: No thyroid tissue was studied; the work used peripheral blood only.

Notes on this clonotype: Its antigen is still unknown.

CDR3 regions were amplified by Arm-PCR using iRepertoire HTBI primers to build TCR beta libraries. In TCRdb, the multiplex PCR reads were re-called with MiXCR into one record per CDR3 protein. The sample holds roughly 420,000 distinct CDR3 sequences, about a sixth seen once. The time point: newly diagnosed GD, antithyroid drugs for less than 3 months. PBMCs provided the RNA from which the TCR library was made. Clinicians diagnosed Graves' disease using American Thyroid Association guidelines. The sequence derives from a female donor with Graves disease. The sample here was peripheral blood mononuclear cells (PBMCs), taken at new diagnosis, from a patient treated with antithyroid drugs.

The CDR3 region has the DNA TGTGCCAGCAACTGGGGGCGGACCGGGGAGCTGTTTTTT. It codes for CASNWGRTGELFF. The chain combines TRBV6-1 with TRBJ2-2; tentatively, D is TRBD1 (6 bases). CDR1 is MNHNS and CDR2 is SASEGT in the germline V gene. The V end lost 7 bases, the J end lost 5 bases, and 11 bases lay between the germline ends. The CDR3 has 13 residues.